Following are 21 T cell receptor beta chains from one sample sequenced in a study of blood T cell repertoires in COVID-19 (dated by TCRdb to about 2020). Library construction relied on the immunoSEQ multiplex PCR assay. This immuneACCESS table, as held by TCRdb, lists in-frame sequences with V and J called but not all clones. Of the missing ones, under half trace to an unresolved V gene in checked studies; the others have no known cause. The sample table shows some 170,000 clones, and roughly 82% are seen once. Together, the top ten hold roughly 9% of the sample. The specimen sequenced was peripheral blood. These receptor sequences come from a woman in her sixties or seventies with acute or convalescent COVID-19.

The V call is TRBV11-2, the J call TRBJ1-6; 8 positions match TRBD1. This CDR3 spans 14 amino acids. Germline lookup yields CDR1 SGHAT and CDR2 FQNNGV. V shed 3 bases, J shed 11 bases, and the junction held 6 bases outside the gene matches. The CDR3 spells CASSFGQGRAPLHF. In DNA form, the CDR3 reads TGTGCCAGCAGCTTCGGACAGGGTCGGGCACCCCTCCACTTT. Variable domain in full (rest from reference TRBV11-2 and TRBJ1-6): EAGVAQSPRYKIIEKRQSVAFWCNPISGHATLYWYQQILGQGPKLLIQFQNNGVVDDSQLPKDRFSAERLKGVDSTLKIQPAKLEDSAVYLCASSFGQGRAPLHFGNGTRLTVT.

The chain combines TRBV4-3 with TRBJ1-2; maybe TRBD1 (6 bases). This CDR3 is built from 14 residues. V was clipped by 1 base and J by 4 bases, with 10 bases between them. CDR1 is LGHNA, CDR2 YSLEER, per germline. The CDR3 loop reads CASSQGQVVYGYTF. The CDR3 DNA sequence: TGCGCCAGCAGCCAAGGACAGGTCGTCTATGGCTACACCTTC.

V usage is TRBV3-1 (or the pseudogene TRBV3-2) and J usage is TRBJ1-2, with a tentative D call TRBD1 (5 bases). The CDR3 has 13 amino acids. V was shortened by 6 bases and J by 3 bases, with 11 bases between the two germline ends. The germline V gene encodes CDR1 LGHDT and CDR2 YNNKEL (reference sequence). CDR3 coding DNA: TGTGCCAGCAGTGTCAGGGAGGACTATGGCTACACCTTC. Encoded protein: CASSVREDYGYTF.

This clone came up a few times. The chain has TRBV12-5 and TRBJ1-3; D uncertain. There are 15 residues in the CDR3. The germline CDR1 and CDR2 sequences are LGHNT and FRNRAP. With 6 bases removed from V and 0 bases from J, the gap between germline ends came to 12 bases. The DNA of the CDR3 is TGTGCTAGTGGAGTAGACACGTCCTCTGGAAACACCATATATTTT. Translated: CASGVDTSSGNTIYF.

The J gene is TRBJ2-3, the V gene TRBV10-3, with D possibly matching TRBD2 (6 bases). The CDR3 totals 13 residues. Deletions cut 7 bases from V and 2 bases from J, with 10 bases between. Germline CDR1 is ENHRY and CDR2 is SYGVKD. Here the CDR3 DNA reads TGTGCCATCACGGGGGAACCCACAGATACGCAGTATTTT. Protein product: CAITGEPTDTQYF.

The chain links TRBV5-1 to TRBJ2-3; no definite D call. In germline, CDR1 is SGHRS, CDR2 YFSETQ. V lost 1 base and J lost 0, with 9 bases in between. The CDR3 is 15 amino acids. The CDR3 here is CASSLSDTSTDTQYF. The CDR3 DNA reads TGCGCCAGCAGCTTGTCCGACACTAGCACAGATACGCAGTATTTT.

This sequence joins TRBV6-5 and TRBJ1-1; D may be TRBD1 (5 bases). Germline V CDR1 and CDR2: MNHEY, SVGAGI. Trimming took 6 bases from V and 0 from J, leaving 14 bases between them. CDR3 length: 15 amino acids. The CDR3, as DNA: TGTGCCAGCAGCTTTATCAGGGAGGTGAACACTGAAGCTTTCTTT. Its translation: CASSFIREVNTEAFF.

The CDR3 bases are TGTGCCATCAGTGAGTCGACCAGCGGGGGGCCTAATAGCTACAATGAGCAGTTCTTC. Translating gives CAISESTSGGPNSYNEQFF. The V gene is TRBV10-3, the J gene TRBJ2-1, with 9 bases lining up with TRBD2. The V segment lost 0 bases and the J segment 3 bases; nucleotides outside the gene matches: 12. The CDR3 runs 19 residues. Germline V gene data show CDR1 as ENHRY and CDR2 as SYGVKD.

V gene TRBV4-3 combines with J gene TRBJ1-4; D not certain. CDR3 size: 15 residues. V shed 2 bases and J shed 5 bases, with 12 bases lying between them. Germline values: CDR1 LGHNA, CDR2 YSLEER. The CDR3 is CASSQSPERNEKLFF. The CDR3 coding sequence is TGCGCCAGCAGCCAAAGCCCGGAGAGAAATGAAAAACTGTTTTTT.

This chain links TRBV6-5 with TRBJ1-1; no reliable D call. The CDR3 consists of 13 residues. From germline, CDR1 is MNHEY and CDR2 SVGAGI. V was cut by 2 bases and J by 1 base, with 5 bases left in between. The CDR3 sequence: CASSYGRNTEAFF. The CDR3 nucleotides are TGTGCCAGCAGTTACGGGAGGAACACTGAAGCTTTCTTT.

The CDR3 sequence is CASSVDGYSNQPQHF. CDR3 DNA: TGTGCCAGCAGCGTAGACGGTTATAGCAATCAGCCCCAGCATTTT. The chain carries TRBV9 and TRBJ1-5; D gene uncertain. The V end was cut by 0 bases, the J end by 0 bases, with 7 bases between. The CDR3 has 15 amino acids. The V gene's germline CDR1 is SGDLS and CDR2 YYNGEE.

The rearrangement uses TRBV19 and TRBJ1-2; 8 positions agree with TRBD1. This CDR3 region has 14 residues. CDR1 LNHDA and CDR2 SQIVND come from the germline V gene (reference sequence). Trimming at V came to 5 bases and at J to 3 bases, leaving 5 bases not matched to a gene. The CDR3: CASSHAGGDYGYTF. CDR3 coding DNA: TGTGCCAGTAGTCATGCAGGGGGCGACTATGGCTACACCTTC.

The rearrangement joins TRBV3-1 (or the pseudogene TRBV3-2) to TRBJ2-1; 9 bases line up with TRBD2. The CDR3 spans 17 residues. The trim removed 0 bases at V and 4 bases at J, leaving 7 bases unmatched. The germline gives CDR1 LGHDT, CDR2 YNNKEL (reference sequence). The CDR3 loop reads CASSQEQFSGSYNEQFF. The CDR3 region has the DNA TGTGCCAGCAGCCAAGAACAGTTTAGCGGGAGTTACAATGAGCAGTTCTTC.

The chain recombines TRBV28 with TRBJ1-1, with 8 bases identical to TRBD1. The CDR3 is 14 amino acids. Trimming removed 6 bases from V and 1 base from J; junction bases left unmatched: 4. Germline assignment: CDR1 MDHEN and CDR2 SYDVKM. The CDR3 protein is CASSPDRENTEAFF. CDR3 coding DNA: TGTGCCAGCAGCCCGGACAGGGAGAACACTGAAGCTTTCTTT.

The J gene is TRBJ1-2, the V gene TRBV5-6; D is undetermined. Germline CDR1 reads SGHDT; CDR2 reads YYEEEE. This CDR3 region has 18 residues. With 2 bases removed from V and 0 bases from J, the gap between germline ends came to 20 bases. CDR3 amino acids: CASSFRSGSLGANYGYTF. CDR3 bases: TGTGCCAGCAGCTTTCGATCCGGGAGCCTGGGAGCTAACTATGGCTACACCTTC.

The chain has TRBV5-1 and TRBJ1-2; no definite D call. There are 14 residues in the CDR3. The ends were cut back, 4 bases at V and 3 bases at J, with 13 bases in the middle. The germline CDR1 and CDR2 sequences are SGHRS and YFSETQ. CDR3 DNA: TGCGCCAGCAGCCCGTCGGGGAGAGACTATGGCTACACCTTC. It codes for CASSPSGRDYGYTF. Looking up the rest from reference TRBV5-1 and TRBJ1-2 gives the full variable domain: KAGVTQTPRYLIKTRGQQVTLSCSPISGHRSVSWYQQTPGQGLQFLFEYFSETQRNKGNFPGRFSGRQFSNSRSEMNVSTLELGDSALYLCASSPSGRDYGYTFGSGTRLTVV.

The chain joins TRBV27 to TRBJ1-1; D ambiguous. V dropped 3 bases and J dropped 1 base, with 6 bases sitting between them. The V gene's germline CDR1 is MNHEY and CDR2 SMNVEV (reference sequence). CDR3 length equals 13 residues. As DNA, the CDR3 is TGTGCCAGCAGTTTTTACACGAACACTGAAGCTTTCTTT. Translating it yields CASSFYTNTEAFF.

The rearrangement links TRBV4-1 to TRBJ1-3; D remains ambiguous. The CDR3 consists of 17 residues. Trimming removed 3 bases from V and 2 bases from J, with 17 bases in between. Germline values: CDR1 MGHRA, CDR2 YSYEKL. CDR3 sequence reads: CASSHILRTSPGNTIYF. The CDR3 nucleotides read TGCGCCAGCAGCCACATACTACGGACTTCACCTGGAAACACCATATATTTT.

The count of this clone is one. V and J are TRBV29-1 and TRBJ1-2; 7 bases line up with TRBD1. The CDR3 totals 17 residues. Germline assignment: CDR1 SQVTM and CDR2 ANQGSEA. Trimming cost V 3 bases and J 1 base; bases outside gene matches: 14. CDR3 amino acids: CSVDGTGTAALNYGYTF. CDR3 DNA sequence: TGCAGCGTTGATGGAACCGGGACAGCGGCTCTTAACTATGGCTACACCTTC.

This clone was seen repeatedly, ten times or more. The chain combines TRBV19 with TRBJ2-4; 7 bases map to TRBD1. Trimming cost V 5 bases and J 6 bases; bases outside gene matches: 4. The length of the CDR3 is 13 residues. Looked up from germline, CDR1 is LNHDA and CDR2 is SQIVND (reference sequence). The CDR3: CASSPGQLNIQYF. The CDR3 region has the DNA TGTGCCAGTAGTCCGGGACAGTTAAACATTCAGTACTTC. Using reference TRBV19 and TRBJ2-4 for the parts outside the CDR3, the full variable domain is DGGITQSPKYLFRKEGQNVTLSCEQNLNHDAMYWYRQDPGQGLRLIYYSQIVNDFQKGDIAEGYSVSREKKESFPLTVTSAQKNPTAFYLCASSPGQLNIQYFGAGTRLSVL.

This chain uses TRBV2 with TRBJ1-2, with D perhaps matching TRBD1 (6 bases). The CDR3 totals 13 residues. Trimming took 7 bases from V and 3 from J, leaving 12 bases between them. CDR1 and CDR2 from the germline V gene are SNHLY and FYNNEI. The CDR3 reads CASNPGEYYGYTF. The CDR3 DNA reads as TGTGCCAGCAACCCAGGGGAGTACTATGGCTACACCTTC.